This TCR beta chain was sequenced during a study of human T cells and chemical hapten exposure. From the RACE reads, TCRdb called clonotypes with MiXCR, one entry per CDR3 protein. The sample lists about 77,000 distinct CDR3 sequences; around 9.4% were seen once. The CDR3 length is 16 residues. With 2 bases removed from V and 1 base from J, the gap between germline ends came to 13 bases. Time point denoted: healthy volunteer bleed at 6 weeks. Extraction yielded total RNA from whole blood (unfractionated). The receptor comes from a female donor in good health. Some clones in this sample may be carry-over from other donors' samples. Sequencing was done on a sample of whole blood. The J gene is TRBJ2-3, the V gene TRBV12-3 or TRBV12-4; TRBD1 is a possible D gene (5 bases). CDR3 DNA: TGTGCCAGCAGTTTACTCCAGGGTATCGGCACAGATACGCAGTATTTT. Translating gives CASSLLQGIGTDTQYF.